Presented here are 5 T cell receptor beta chains from one specimen sequenced in a study of CD8 T cells in Susac syndrome. RNA, at about 0.45 to 1 ug, was reverse transcribed with random hexamers. TCRdb reanalysed the immunoSEQ multiplex PCR reads using MiXCR and keeps one entry per CDR3 protein. The profile covers about 250,000 distinct CDR3 sequences, with approximately 92% appearing a single time and 0.065% to 0.08% taken by the ten largest. The sequencing sample was made of CD4+ T cells from PBMCs. Receptor source: a human donor with multiple sclerosis.

V is TRBV25-1 and J is TRBJ2-5; 7 bases map to TRBD1. This CDR3 is 15 amino acids long. CDR1 is MGHDK and CDR2 is SYGVNS in the germline V gene. The V gene end was trimmed by 1 base and the J gene end by 1 base; junction bases not matched to a gene: 3. CDR3 coding DNA: TGTGCCAGCAGTGAATTTACAGGGGTCCAAGAGACCCAGTACTTC. The encoded protein is CASSEFTGVQETQYF.

The chain has TRBV28 and TRBJ2-7; 7 positions agree with TRBD2. V was pared by 4 bases and J by 4 bases, with 7 bases of the junction left unmatched. Germline loops: CDR1 MDHEN, CDR2 SYDVKM. The CDR3 sequence is 14 residues long. As DNA, the CDR3 is TGTGCCAGCAGTTCGAGGCGGGGGACTTACGAGCAGTACTTC. Translation gives CASSSRRGTYEQYF.

The chain recombines TRBV15 with TRBJ2-5; 9 nucleotides line up with TRBD1. The CDR3 is made up of 14 amino acids. The V segment lost 5 bases and the J segment 5 bases; nucleotides outside the gene matches: 6. Looked up from germline, CDR1 is LNHNV and CDR2 is YYDKDF (reference sequence). CDR3 bases: TGTGCCACCAGCGTGTACAGGGGGCAGGAGACCCAGTACTTC. Encoded protein: CATSVYRGQETQYF.

This chain connects TRBV5-1 to TRBJ1-3; D remains unclear. The CDR3 consists of 14 residues. Germline CDR1 is SGHRS and CDR2 is YFSETQ. The V end was cut by 5 bases, the J end by 0 bases, with 9 bases between. The CDR3 bases are TGCGCCAGCAGGGAGTGGAGCTCTGGAAACACCATATATTTT. Translated, it gives CASREWSSGNTIYF.

The chain recombines TRBV12-3 or TRBV12-4 with TRBJ1-3; D remains ambiguous. This CDR3 has 14 amino acids. The V end lost 7 bases, the J end lost 1 base, and 11 bases lay between the germline ends. CDR3: CASNPTRSGNTIYF. The CDR3 nucleotides are TGTGCCAGCAACCCCACCCGGTCTGGAAACACCATATATTTT.